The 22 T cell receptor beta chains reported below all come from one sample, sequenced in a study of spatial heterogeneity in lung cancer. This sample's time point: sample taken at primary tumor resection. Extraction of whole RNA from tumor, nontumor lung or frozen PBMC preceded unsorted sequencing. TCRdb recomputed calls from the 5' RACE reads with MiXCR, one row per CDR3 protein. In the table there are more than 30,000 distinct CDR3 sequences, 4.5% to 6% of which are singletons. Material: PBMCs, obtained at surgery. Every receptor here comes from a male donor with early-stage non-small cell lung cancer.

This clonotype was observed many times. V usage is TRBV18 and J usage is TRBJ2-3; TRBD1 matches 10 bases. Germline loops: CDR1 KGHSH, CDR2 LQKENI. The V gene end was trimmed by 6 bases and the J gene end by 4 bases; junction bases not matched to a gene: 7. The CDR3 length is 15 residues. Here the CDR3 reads CASSRDRGTADTQYF. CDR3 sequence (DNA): TGTGCCAGCTCGCGGGACAGGGGTACAGCAGATACGCAGTATTTT.

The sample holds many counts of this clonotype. The CDR3 DNA is TGTGCCAGCAGGGACAGAGGAAACACCATATATTTT. Its translation is CASRDRGNTIYF. The chain uses TRBV6-5 and TRBJ1-3; D perhaps matches TRBD1 (6 bases). The CDR3 is made up of 12 amino acids. Trimming stripped 6 bases from V and 4 bases from J, with 7 bases between. CDR1 MNHEY and CDR2 SVGAGI come from the germline V gene.

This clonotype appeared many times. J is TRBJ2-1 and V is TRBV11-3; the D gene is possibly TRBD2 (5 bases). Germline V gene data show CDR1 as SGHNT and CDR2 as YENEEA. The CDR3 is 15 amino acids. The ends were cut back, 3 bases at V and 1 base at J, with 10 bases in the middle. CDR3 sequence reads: CASSLSSRSYNEQFF. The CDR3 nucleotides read TGTGCCAGCAGCTTGTCTAGCAGGTCCTACAATGAGCAGTTCTTC.

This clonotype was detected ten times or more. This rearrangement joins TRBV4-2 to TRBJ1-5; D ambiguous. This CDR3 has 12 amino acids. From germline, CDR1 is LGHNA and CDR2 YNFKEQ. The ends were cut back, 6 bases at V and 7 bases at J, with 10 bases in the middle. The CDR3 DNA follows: TGTGCCAGCAGAGAGTTGGGACAGCCCCAGCATTTT. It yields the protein CASRELGQPQHF.

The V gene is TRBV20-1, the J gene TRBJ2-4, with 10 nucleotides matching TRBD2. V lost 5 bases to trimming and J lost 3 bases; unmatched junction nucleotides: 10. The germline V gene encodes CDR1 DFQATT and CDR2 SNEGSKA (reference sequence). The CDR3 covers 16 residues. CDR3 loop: CSAPRERGGDKNIQYF. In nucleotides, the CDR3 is TGCAGTGCTCCTCGAGAGCGGGGGGGCGACAAAAACATTCAGTACTTC.

CDR3 bases: TGTGCCAGCAGCTTGGGGCAGAAAGAGACCCAGTACTTC. Its protein is CASSLGQKETQYF. This chain links TRBV5-4 with TRBJ2-5; D unclear. V was trimmed by 0 bases and J by 3 bases, leaving 6 bases between them. The CDR3 totals 13 residues. The V gene's germline CDR1 is SGHNT and CDR2 YYREEE (reference sequence).

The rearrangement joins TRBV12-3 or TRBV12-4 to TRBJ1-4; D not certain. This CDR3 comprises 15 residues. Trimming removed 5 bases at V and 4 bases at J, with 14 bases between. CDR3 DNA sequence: TGTGCCAGCAGTCCGGACCAGCGTGGTAATGAAAAACTGTTTTTT. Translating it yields CASSPDQRGNEKLFF.

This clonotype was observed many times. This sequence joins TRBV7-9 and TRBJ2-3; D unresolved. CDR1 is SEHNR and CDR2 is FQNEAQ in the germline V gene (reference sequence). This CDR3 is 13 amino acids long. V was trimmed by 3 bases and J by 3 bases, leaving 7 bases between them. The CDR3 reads CASSLGFTDTQYF. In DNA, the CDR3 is TGTGCCAGCAGCTTGGGATTTACAGATACGCAGTATTTT.

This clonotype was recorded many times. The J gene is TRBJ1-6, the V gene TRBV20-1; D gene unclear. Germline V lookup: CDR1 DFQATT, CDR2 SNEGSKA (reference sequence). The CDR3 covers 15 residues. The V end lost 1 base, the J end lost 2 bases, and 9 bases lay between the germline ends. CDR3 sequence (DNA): TGCAGTGCTAGAGCGGCGGGCGCCTATAATTCACCCCTCCACTTT. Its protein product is CSARAAGAYNSPLHF.

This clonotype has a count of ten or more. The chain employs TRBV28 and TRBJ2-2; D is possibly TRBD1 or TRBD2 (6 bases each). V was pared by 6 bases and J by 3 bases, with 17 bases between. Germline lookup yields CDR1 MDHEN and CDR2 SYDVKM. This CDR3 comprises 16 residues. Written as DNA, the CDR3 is TGTGCCAGCAGCCTACTTGTGGGGGGCGACACCGGGGAGCTGTTTTTT. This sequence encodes CASSLLVGGDTGELFF.

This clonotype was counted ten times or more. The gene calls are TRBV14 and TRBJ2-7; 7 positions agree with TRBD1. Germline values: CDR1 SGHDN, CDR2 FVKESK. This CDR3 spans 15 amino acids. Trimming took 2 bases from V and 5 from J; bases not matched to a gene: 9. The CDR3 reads CASSQFLMTGHEQYF. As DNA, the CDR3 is TGTGCCAGCAGCCAATTTCTCATGACAGGGCACGAGCAGTACTTC.

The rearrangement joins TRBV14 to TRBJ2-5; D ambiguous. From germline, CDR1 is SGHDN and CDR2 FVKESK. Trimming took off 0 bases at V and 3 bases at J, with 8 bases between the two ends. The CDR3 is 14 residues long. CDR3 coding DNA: TGTGCCAGCAGCCAAGAAGGACGAGAAGAGACCCAGTACTTC. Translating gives CASSQEGREETQYF.

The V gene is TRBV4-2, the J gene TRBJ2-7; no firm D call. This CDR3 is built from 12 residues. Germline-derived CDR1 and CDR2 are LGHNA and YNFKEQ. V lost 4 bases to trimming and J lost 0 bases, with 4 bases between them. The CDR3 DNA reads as TGTGCCAGCAGCCCGCCCTCCTACGAGCAGTACTTC. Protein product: CASSPPSYEQYF.

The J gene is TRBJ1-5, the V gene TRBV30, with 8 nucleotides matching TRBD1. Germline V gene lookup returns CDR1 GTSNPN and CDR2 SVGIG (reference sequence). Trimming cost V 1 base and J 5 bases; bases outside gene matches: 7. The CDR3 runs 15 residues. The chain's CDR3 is CAWSDRDRLHQPQHF. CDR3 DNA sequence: TGTGCCTGGAGTGATAGGGACAGGCTTCATCAGCCCCAGCATTTT.

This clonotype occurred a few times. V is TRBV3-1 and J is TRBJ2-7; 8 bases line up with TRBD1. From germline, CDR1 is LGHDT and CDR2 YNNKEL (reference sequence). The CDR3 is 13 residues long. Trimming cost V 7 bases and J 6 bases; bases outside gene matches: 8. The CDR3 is CASKNPGGGEQYF. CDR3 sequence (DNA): TGTGCCAGCAAGAACCCAGGGGGCGGCGAGCAGTACTTC.

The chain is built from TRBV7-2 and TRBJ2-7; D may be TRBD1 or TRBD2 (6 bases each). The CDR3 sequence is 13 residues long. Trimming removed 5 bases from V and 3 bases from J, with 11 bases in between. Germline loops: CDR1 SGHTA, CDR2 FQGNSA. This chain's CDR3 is CASSVEGGYEQYF. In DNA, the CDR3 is TGTGCCAGCAGCGTGGAGGGGGGCTACGAGCAGTACTTC.

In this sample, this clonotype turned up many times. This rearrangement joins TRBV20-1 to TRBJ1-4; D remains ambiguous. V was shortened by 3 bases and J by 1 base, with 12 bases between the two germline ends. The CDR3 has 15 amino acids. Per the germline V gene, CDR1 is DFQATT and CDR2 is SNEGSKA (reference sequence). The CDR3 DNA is TGCAGTGCTAGTCCCAACCGGGGAACTAATGAAAAACTGTTTTTT. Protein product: CSASPNRGTNEKLFF.

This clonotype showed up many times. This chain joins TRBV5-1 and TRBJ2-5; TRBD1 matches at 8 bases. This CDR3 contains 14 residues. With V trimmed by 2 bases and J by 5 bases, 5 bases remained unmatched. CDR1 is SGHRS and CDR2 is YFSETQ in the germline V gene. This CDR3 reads CASSFGQGGETQYF. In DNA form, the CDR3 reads TGCGCCAGCAGCTTCGGACAGGGAGGTGAGACCCAGTACTTC.

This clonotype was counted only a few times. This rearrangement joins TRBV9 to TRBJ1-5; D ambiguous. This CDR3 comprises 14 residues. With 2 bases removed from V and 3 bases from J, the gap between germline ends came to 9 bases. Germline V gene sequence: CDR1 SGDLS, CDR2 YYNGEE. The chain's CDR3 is CASSVHGLNQPQHF. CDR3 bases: TGTGCCAGCAGCGTTCATGGGCTCAATCAGCCCCAGCATTTT.

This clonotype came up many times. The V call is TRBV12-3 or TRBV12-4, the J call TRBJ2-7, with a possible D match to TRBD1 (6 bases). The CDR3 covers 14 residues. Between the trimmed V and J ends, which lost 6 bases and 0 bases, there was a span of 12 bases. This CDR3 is CASRWTESSYEQYF. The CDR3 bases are TGTGCCAGCAGGTGGACAGAGAGCTCCTACGAGCAGTACTTC.

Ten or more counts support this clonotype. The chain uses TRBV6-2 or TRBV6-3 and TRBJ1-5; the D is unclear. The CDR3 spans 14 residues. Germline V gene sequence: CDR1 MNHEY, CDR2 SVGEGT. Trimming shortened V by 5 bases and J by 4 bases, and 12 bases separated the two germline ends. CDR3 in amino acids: CASSPGLENQPQHF. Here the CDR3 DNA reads TGTGCCAGCAGTCCCGGATTAGAGAATCAGCCCCAGCATTTT.

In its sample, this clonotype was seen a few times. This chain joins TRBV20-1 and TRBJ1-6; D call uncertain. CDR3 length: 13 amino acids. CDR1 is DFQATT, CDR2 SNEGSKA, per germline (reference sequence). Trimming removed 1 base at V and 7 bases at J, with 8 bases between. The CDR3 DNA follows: TGCAGTGCTAGAGGGGCCCCAAATTCACCCCTCCACTTT. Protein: CSARGAPNSPLHF.